This is a list of T cell receptor beta chains from one sample in a study of early T cells in non-severe SARS-CoV-2 infection. TCRdb re-analysed the 5' RACE reads in MiXCR, keeping a single row per CDR3 protein. The sample includes about 63,000 distinct CDR3 sequences, under 15% of them seen just once. The sequenced sample consisted of whole blood. All receptors come from an adult who was a healthcare worker with PCR-confirmed SARS-CoV-2 infection or an uninfected control (not recorded which). Each CDR3 is given with its conserved first and last residue. D genes are given only for firm matches. Clone size appears in some rows only: once, few, many, or a class for an expanded clone.

>.|TRBJ2-1|TRBV10-2|many
CASSERGPSSYYNEQFF
TGCGCCAGCAGTGAAAGGGGACCCTCTTCCTACTACAATGAGCAGTTCTTC
>.|TRBJ1-2|TRBV9|few
CASSPPTGGYTF
TGTGCCAGCAGCCCCCCAACTGGCGGCTACACCTTC
>TRBD1|TRBJ1-4|TRBV29-1|.
CSVEVRDRENEKLFF
TGCAGCGTTGAGGTTCGGGACAGGGAAAATGAAAAACTGTTTTTT
>TRBD1|TRBJ2-7|TRBV29-1|few
CSVEDQGQGAYEQYF
TGCAGCGTTGAAGATCAGGGGCAGGGGGCCTACGAGCAGTACTTC
>.|TRBJ2-1|TRBV23-1|many
CASSPQRDNEQFF
TGCGCCAGCAGTCCTCAAAGAGACAATGAGCAGTTCTTC
>TRBD1|TRBJ1-5|TRBV3-1|once
CASGQTRGGQPQHF
TGTGCCAGCGGCCAAACCAGGGGGGGCCAGCCCCAGCATTTT
>.|TRBJ2-7|TRBV14|.
CASSQDSDLPYEQYF
TGTGCCAGCAGCCAAGATTCCGACCTACCCTACGAGCAGTACTTC
>TRBD1|TRBJ2-7|TRBV5-4|many
CASSFTGGTYEQYF
TGTGCCAGCAGCTTTACAGGGGGCACCTACGAGCAGTACTTC
>TRBD1|TRBJ1-1|TRBV23-1|many
CASSQLRQGITEAFF
TGCGCCAGCAGTCAGCTAAGACAGGGCATCACTGAAGCTTTCTTT
>.|TRBJ1-5|TRBV7-2|many
CASSFVADSNQPQHF
TGTGCCAGCAGCTTCGTTGCGGATAGCAATCAGCCCCAGCATTTT
>TRBD1|TRBJ2-2|TRBV2|many
CASSGQGMRTGELFF
TGTGCCAGCAGTGGACAGGGGATGAGGACCGGGGAGCTGTTTTTT
>TRBD2|TRBJ2-3|TRBV6-5|.
CASRLSGEDTQYF
TGTGCCAGCAGACTTAGCGGGGAGGATACGCAGTATTTT
>TRBD1|TRBJ2-7|TRBV11-3|few
CASSRGQADAYEQYF
TGTGCCAGCAGCCGCGGACAGGCCGACGCCTACGAGCAGTACTTC
>.|TRBJ2-7|TRBV6-6|.
CASSVVGYEQYF
TGTGCCAGCAGTGTTGTGGGGTACGAGCAGTACTTC
>.|TRBJ1-5|TRBV12-3/TRBV12-4|many
CASMWASNQPQHF
TGTGCCAGCATGTGGGCTAGCAATCAGCCCCAGCATTTT
>.|TRBJ1-2|TRBV5-6|.
CASSLEGRKNYGYTF
TGTGCCAGCAGCTTGGAGGGCAGGAAAAACTATGGCTACACCTTC
>.|TRBJ2-3|TRBV12-3/TRBV12-4|many
CASSGRRTDTQYF
TGTGCCAGCAGTGGCAGACGCACAGATACGCAGTATTTT
>.|TRBJ2-7|TRBV4-1|.
CASSQDGQSSYEQYF
TGCGCCAGCAGCCAGGATGGACAGAGCTCCTACGAGCAGTACTTC
>.|TRBJ1-1|TRBV18|few
CASSQWGVLNTEAFF
TGTGCCAGCTCGCAATGGGGGGTTCTGAACACTGAAGCTTTCTTT
>TRBD1|TRBJ1-5|TRBV27|.
CASGDRYQPQHF
TGTGCCAGCGGGGACAGGTATCAGCCCCAGCATTTT
>.|TRBJ1-5|TRBV29-1|many
CSVNGGVDQPQHF
TGCAGCGTCAATGGGGGGGTGGATCAGCCCCAGCATTTT
>TRBD1|TRBJ2-7|TRBV19|many
CASSTPPGQGIYEQYF
TGTGCCAGTAGTACCCCCCCGGGACAGGGGATATACGAGCAGTACTTC